The 22 T cell receptor beta chains in this list originate from one sample, sequenced in a study of blood T cell repertoires in COVID-19. Profiled with immunoSEQ multiplex PCR; TCRdb holds only in-frame clones, not every one. The top ten clones hold 1.5% to 2% of a sample with roughly 210,000 clones, around 90% of them seen once. Sample: peripheral blood. The receptors stem from a man between 65 and 85 years old with acute or convalescent COVID-19.

The rearrangement links TRBV19 to TRBJ1-2, with 9 bases identical to TRBD1. The length of the CDR3 is 16 residues. The V gene end was trimmed by 6 bases and the J gene end by 8 bases; junction bases not matched to a gene: 16. Germline V gene sequence: CDR1 LNHDA, CDR2 SQIVND (reference sequence). The CDR3 reads CASRGQGQPLSYGYTF. As DNA, the CDR3 is TGTGCCAGTAGGGGACAGGGCCAACCTCTTTCCTACGGCTACACCTTC.

This clone appeared a few times. This chain joins TRBV18 and TRBJ1-2; D gene ambiguous. The CDR3 length is 13 residues. Germline loops: CDR1 KGHSH, CDR2 LQKENI. V lost 2 bases and J 3 bases, leaving 7 bases between the germline ends. CDR3 residues: CASSPARDYGYTF. The CDR3 DNA follows: TGTGCCAGCTCACCAGCGAGGGACTATGGCTACACCTTC.

The chain is built from TRBV7-9 and TRBJ1-5; perhaps TRBD1 as D (6 bases). CDR1 is SEHNR and CDR2 is FQNEAQ in the germline V gene (reference sequence). This CDR3 is 15 amino acids long. Trimming took 1 base from V and 4 from J, leaving 11 bases between them. The CDR3 DNA reads as TGTGCCAGCAGCTTAGGCGGACAGCCAAATCAGCCCCAGCATTTT. Translation gives CASSLGGQPNQPQHF.

This clone was recorded once. The chain joins TRBV13 to TRBJ2-7; 7 positions match TRBD2. Looked up from germline, CDR1 is PRHDT and CDR2 is FYEKMQ (reference sequence). This CDR3 has 15 residues. J was trimmed by 2 bases and V by 5 bases; bases with no gene match: 9. The CDR3, as DNA: TGTGCCAGCAGCCGAGGGGAGGGGATACCCTACGAGCAGTACTTC. Amino acid sequence: CASSRGEGIPYEQYF. Full variable domain (rest looked up from reference TRBV13 and TRBJ2-7): AAGVIQSPRHLIKEKRETATLKCYPIPRHDTVYWYQQGPGQDPQFLISFYEKMQSDKGSIPDRFSAQQFSDYHSELNMSSLELGDSALYFCASSRGEGIPYEQYFGPGTRLTVT.

The chain is built from TRBV12-3 or TRBV12-4 and TRBJ2-5; D perhaps matches TRBD2 (5 bases). V gave up 5 bases and J gave up 4 bases, with 11 bases separating them. The CDR3 totals 13 residues. The CDR3 sequence: CASSKRMLETQYF. CDR3 bases: TGTGCCAGCAGTAAGCGGATGTTAGAGACCCAGTACTTC.

The chain combines TRBV7-9 with TRBJ1-1; D gene uncertain. The germline gives CDR1 SEHNR, CDR2 FQNEAQ (reference sequence). Trimming took off 5 bases at V and 10 bases at J, with 11 bases between the two ends. The CDR3 covers 11 residues. The CDR3 is CASSTGLGAFF. As DNA, the CDR3 is TGTGCCAGCAGCACCGGACTAGGAGCTTTCTTT.

This clone is a singleton in its sample. The genes are TRBV19 and TRBJ2-5; D perhaps matches TRBD1 (8 bases). The CDR3 sequence is 16 residues long. V was shortened by 2 bases and J by 2 bases, with 15 bases between the two germline ends. Germline V gives CDR1 LNHDA, CDR2 SQIVND (reference sequence). The CDR3 spells CASSIKKRDRQETQYF. Here the CDR3 DNA reads TGTGCCAGTAGTATAAAAAAGCGGGACAGGCAAGAGACCCAGTACTTC.

The genes are TRBV19 and TRBJ1-4, with TRBD1 identical over 7 bases. CDR1 and CDR2 (germline): LNHDA, SQIVND (reference sequence). CDR3 length equals 14 residues. The ends lost 6 bases at V and 5 bases at J; junction bases unmatched: 6. CDR3 in DNA: TGTGCCAGTAGGGACAGGACTTGGAATGAAAAACTGTTTTTT. Protein product: CASRDRTWNEKLFF.

The chain links TRBV7-3 to TRBJ2-1, with D possibly TRBD1 on 7 matching bases. The CDR3 has 14 residues. Per the germline V gene, CDR1 is SGHTA and CDR2 is FQGTGA. Between the trimmed V and J ends, which lost 5 bases and 7 bases, there was a span of 15 bases. The CDR3 DNA follows: TGTGCCAGCAGCCCCCAGGAGGGGGCGAATGAGCAGTTCTTC. Protein product: CASSPQEGANEQFF.

The J gene is TRBJ2-7, the V gene TRBV19, with 7 bases that match TRBD1. This CDR3 has 15 residues. J lost 1 base, V lost 5 bases, and 8 bases had no gene match. CDR1 is LNHDA and CDR2 is SQIVND in the germline V gene (reference sequence). The chain's CDR3 is CASSDRDRPSYEQYF. DNA of the CDR3: TGTGCCAGTAGTGACCGGGACAGACCATCCTACGAGCAGTACTTC.

This chain uses TRBV6-2 or TRBV6-3 with TRBJ1-1, with a tentative D call TRBD1 (5 bases). Per germline, CDR1 MNHEY and CDR2 SVGEGT. The CDR3 spans 13 residues. V was pared by 4 bases and J by 4 bases, with 10 bases between. CDR3 loop: CASSSSTGTEAFF. The CDR3 coding sequence is TGTGCCAGCAGTTCTAGTACAGGCACTGAAGCTTTCTTT.

The rearrangement links TRBV7-2 to TRBJ2-7; 14 bases fit TRBD2. Germline V CDR1 and CDR2: SGHTA, FQGNSA. With 5 bases clipped from V and 7 bases from J, the junction kept 7 bases outside the gene matches. The CDR3 spans 15 residues. The chain's CDR3 is CASSTGTSGSREQYF. As DNA, the CDR3 is TGTGCCAGCAGCACCGGGACTAGCGGGAGTCGGGAGCAGTACTTC.

Comments on this clone: One end of the junction varies from germline; a read error may be responsible. The chain couples TRBV6-1 to TRBJ2-1; perhaps TRBD1 as D (7 bases). Germline-derived CDR1 and CDR2 are MNHNS and SASEGT. The CDR3 consists of 16 residues. CDR3 in amino acids: CASSEGLEGALREQFF. The CDR3 DNA follows: TGTGCCAGCAGCGAAGGGTTGGAGGGGGCACTTCGAGAGCAGTTCTTC.

This chain links TRBV4-1 with TRBJ2-1, with D possibly being TRBD2 (6 bases). Trimming removed 0 bases from V and 2 bases from J, with 11 bases in between. The CDR3 has 16 amino acids. Germline CDR1 and CDR2: MGHRA and YSYEKL. CDR3 DNA sequence: TGCGCCAGCAGCCAAGACAGGAGGGCCCCCTACAATGAGCAGTTCTTC. Amino acid sequence: CASSQDRRAPYNEQFF.

V usage is TRBV19 and J usage is TRBJ2-7, with D tentatively TRBD2 (5 bases). Trimming stripped 10 bases from V and 1 base from J, with 14 bases between. CDR3 length: 13 residues. The germline gives CDR1 LNHDA, CDR2 SQIVND (reference sequence). CDR3 region: CATTSAGSYEQYF. The CDR3 DNA is TGTGCCACTACGTCGGCGGGTTCCTACGAGCAGTACTTC.

This chain connects TRBV20-1 to TRBJ1-5; D possibly corresponds to TRBD1 (6 bases). The germline gives CDR1 DFQATT, CDR2 SNEGSKA (reference sequence). CDR3 size: 14 residues. V lost 3 bases and J 0 bases, leaving 9 bases between the germline ends. In DNA form, the CDR3 reads TGCAGTGCTAGTAGGGGGAATAGCAATCAGCCCCAGCATTTT. This codes for CSASRGNSNQPQHF.

The chain carries TRBV10-3 and TRBJ1-1; D remains ambiguous. This CDR3 contains 12 residues. Trimming removed 5 bases from V and 5 bases from J, with 9 bases in between. Germline V gives CDR1 ENHRY, CDR2 SYGVKD. The CDR3 is CAISTGRTEAFF. Here the CDR3 DNA reads TGTGCCATCAGTACTGGGAGGACTGAAGCTTTCTTT.

This clone has only one observation. The CDR3 spells CASSYSAGNQPQHF. The CDR3 DNA reads as TGTGCCAGCAGTTACTCGGCAGGGAATCAGCCCCAGCATTTT. The chain links TRBV6-5 to TRBJ1-5; TRBD1 might be the D (5 bases). V was pared by 0 bases and J by 4 bases, with 7 bases between. CDR1 and CDR2 from the germline V gene are MNHEY and SVGAGI. CDR3 length: 14 residues.

The chain uses TRBV7-3 and TRBJ2-1, with 9 bases matching TRBD1. The CDR3 runs 13 residues. V shed 1 base, J shed 9 bases, and the junction held 1 base outside the gene matches. Per germline, CDR1 SGHTA and CDR2 FQGTGA. CDR3 nucleotide sequence: TGTGCCAGCAGCTTAAGACAGGGGGTTGAGCAGTTCTTC. Encoded protein: CASSLRQGVEQFF.

The CDR3 loop is CASSRRRQNSNTGELFF. Here the CDR3 DNA reads TGTGCCAGCAGCCGGCGAAGACAAAATTCGAACACCGGGGAGCTGTTTTTT. This chain connects TRBV2 to TRBJ2-2; D call uncertain. Trimming pared 6 bases from V and 0 bases from J, leaving 17 bases between. The V gene's germline CDR1 is SNHLY and CDR2 FYNNEI. This CDR3 is built from 17 residues.

V gene TRBV28 combines with J gene TRBJ2-6, with D possibly being TRBD2 (5 bases). The germline CDR1 and CDR2 sequences are MDHEN and SYDVKM. V was trimmed by 3 bases and J by 0 bases, leaving 9 bases between them. The CDR3 is 16 amino acids. The CDR3 coding sequence is TGTGCCAGCAGTTTCGCACGGGACTCTGGGGCCAACGTCCTGACTTTC. It codes for CASSFARDSGANVLTF.

The chain has TRBV30 and TRBJ1-6; 7 nucleotides match TRBD1. The CDR3 contains 15 residues. Germline values: CDR1 GTSNPN, CDR2 SVGIG (reference sequence). V gave up 3 bases and J gave up 9 bases; unmatched junction bases: 11. The CDR3 region has the DNA TGTGCCTGGAGCCTTGGGGCAGGGGGGAGTTCACCCCTCCACTTT. This sequence encodes CAWSLGAGGSSPLHF.